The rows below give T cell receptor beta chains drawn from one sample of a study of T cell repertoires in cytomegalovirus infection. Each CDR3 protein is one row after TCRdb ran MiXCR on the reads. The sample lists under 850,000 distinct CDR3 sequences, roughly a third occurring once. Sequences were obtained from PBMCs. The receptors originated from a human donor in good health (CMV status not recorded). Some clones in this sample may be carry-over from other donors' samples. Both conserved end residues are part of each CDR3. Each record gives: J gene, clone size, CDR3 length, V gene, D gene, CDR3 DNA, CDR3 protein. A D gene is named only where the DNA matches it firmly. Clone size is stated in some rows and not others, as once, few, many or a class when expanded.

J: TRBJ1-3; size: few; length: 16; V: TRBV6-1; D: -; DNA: TGTGCCAGCAGTTTATACCAGGGCTCCTCTGGAAACACCATATATTTT; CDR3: CASSLYQGSSGNTIYF
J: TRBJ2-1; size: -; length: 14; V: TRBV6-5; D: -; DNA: TGTGCCAGCAGCTTAACCTCAGGTACGAATGAGCAGTTCTTC; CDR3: CASSLTSGTNEQFF
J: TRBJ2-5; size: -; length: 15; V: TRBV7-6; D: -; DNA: TGTGCCAGCAGCTCTGAATGGACGTTACAAGAGACCCAGTACTTC; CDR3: CASSSEWTLQETQYF
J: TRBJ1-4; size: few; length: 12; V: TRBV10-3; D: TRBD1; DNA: TGTGCCACTCACGGGACAGAGAAAAAACTGTTTTTT; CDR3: CATHGTEKKLFF
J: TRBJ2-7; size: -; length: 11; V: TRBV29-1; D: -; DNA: TGCAGCGTTGGAGGGGGTTACGAGCAGTACTTC; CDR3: CSVGGGYEQYF
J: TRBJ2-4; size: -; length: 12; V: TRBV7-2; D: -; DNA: TGTGCCAGCAGCTTAGTGGTTAACATTCAGTACTTC; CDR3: CASSLVVNIQYF
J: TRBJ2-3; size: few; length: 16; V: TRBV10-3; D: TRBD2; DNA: TGTGCCATCTCGGGCGCTAGCGGGGGGCCCACAGATACGCAGTATTTT; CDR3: CAISGASGGPTDTQYF
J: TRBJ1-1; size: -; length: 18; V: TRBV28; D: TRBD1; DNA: TGTGCCAGCAGGCCGCCGTGGACAGGCCGGAGCATGAACACTGAAGCTTTCTTT; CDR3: CASRPPWTGRSMNTEAFF
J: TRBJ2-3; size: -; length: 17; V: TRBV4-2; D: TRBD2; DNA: TGTGCCAGCAGCCAACGGCGGGAGTGGCCTCGCACAGATACGCAGTATTTT; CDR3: CASSQRREWPRTDTQYF
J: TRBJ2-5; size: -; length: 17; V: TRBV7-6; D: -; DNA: TGTGCCAGCAGCTTAACTGGGAGCGGGTGGAGCCAAGAGACCCAGTACTTC; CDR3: CASSLTGSGWSQETQYF